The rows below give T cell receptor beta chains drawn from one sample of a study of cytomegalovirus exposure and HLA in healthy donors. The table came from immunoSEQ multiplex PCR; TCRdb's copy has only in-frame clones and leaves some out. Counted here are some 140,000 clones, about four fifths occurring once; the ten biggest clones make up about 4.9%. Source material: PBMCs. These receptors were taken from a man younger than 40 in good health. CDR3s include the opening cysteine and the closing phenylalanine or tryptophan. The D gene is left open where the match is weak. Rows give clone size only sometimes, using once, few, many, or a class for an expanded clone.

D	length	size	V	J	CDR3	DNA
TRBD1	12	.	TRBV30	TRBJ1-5	CACGQGYQPQHF	TGTGCCTGCGGACAGGGCTATCAGCCCCAGCATTTT
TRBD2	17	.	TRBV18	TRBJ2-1	CASSPLGLAGSYNEQFF	TGTGCCAGCTCACCTCTCGGACTAGCGGGATCCTACAATGAGCAGTTCTTC
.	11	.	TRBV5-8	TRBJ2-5	CASSSKETQYF	TGTGCCAGCAGCTCCAAAGAGACCCAGTACTTC
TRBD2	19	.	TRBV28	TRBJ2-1	CASSSPSGRGGSSYNEQFF	TGTGCCAGCAGTTCCCCCAGCGGGAGGGGGGGAAGCTCCTACAATGAGCAGTTCTTC
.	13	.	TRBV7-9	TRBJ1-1	CSSRKEGNTEAFF	TGTTCCAGCAGGAAGGAGGGGAACACTGAAGCTTTCTTT
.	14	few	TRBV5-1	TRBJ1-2	CASTPTRGEAGYTF	TGCGCCAGCACCCCTACTCGGGGGGAGGCTGGCTACACCTTC
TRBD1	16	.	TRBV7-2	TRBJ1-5	CASSPQPGQGNQPQHF	TGTGCCAGCAGCCCCCAGCCGGGACAGGGCAATCAGCCCCAGCATTTT
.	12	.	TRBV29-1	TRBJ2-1	CSVGTGYNEQFF	TGCAGCGTTGGAACAGGTTACAATGAGCAGTTCTTC
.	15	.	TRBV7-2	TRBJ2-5	CASSPGVSVLETQYF	TGTGCCAGCAGCCCAGGGGTTTCGGTTCTTGAGACCCAGTACTTC
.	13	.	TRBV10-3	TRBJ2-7	CAISEQSSYEQYF	TGTGCCATCAGTGAACAGAGCTCCTACGAGCAGTACTTC
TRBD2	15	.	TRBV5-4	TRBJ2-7	CASSLRGLAGYEQYF	TGTGCCAGCAGCTTGAGGGGACTAGCGGGCTACGAGCAGTACTTC
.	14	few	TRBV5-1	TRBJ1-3	CASSLDGSGNTIYF	TGCGCCAGCAGCTTGGACGGGTCTGGAAACACCATATATTTT
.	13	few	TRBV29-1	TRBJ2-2	CSVGGGNTGELFF	TGCAGCGTGGGGGGAGGGAACACCGGGGAGCTGTTTTTT
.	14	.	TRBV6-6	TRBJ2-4	CASRDSTAKNIQYF	TGTGCCAGCAGGGACTCTACAGCCAAAAACATTCAGTACTTC
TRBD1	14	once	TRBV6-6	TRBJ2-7	CASSYGTGGHEQYF	TGTGCCAGCAGTTACGGGACAGGTGGTCACGAGCAGTACTTC
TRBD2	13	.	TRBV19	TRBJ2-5	CASSFGLAETQYF	TGTGCCAGTAGTTTCGGACTAGCAGAGACCCAGTACTTC
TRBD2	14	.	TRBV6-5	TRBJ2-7	CASRLGLAGDEQYF	TGTGCCAGCAGACTTGGGCTAGCGGGAGATGAGCAGTACTTC
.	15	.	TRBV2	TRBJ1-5	CASIPTAGAGQPQHF	TGTGCCAGCATCCCGACGGCAGGGGCAGGGCAGCCCCAGCATTTT
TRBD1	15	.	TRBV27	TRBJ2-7	CASSLQGVLSYEQYF	TGTGCCAGCAGTTTACAGGGGGTCCTATCCTACGAGCAGTACTTC
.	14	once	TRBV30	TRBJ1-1	CAWTPGVLNTEAFF	TGTGCCTGGACCCCCGGGGTCCTGAACACTGAAGCTTTCTTT
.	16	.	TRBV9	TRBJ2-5	CASSVKAGLKGETQYF	TGTGCCAGCAGCGTAAAAGCGGGCCTTAAGGGGGAGACCCAGTACTTC
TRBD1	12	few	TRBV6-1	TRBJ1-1	CASSGQGIEAFF	TGTGCCAGCAGCGGACAGGGTATCGAAGCTTTCTTT
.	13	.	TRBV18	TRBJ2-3	CASSRVSGDTQYF	TGTGCCAGCTCACGAGTTTCGGGGGATACGCAGTATTTT
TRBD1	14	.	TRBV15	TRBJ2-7	CATQRDRVDYEQYF	TGTGCCACACAAAGGGACAGGGTGGACTACGAGCAGTACTTC
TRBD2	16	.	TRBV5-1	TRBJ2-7	CASSLGLAGELYEQYF	TGCGCCAGCAGCTTGGGACTAGCGGGAGAGCTTTACGAGCAGTACTTC
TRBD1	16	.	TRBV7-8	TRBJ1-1	CASSYRQGTGRGEAFF	TGTGCCAGCAGTTATCGACAGGGGACGGGGAGGGGAGAAGCTTTCTTT
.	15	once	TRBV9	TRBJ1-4	CASSFGQGLTEKLFF	TGTGCCAGCAGCTTTGGGCAGGGGTTAACGGAAAAACTGTTTTTT
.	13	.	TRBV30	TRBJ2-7	CAWEDSSSWQQYF	TGTGCCTGGGAGGACAGCTCTAGCTGGCAGCAGTACTTC
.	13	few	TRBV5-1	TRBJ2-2	CASTQGGPGELFF	TGCGCCAGCACACAGGGTGGCCCCGGGGAGCTGTTTTTT
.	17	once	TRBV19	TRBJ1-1	CASSGDRQEYFGTEAFF	TGTGCCAGTAGTGGAGACCGACAGGAATACTTTGGCACTGAAGCTTTCTTT
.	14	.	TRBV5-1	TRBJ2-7	CASSLSGTSYEQYF	TGCGCCAGCAGCTTGTCCGGGACAAGCTACGAGCAGTACTTC
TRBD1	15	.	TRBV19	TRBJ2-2	CASSIQTGGTGELFF	TGTGCCAGTAGTATTCAAACAGGGGGCACCGGGGAGCTGTTTTTT
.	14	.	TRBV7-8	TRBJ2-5	CASSLPAGEETQYF	TGTGCCAGCAGCTTACCGGCAGGGGAGGAGACCCAGTACTTC
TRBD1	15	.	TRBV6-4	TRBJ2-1	CASSERDRGGNEQFF	TGTGCCAGCAGTGAGAGAGACAGGGGGGGCAATGAGCAGTTCTTC
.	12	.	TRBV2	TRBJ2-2	CASRSARGELFF	TGTGCCAGCAGGAGCGCGCGGGGGGAGCTGTTTTTT